This T cell receptor (beta chain) was captured in a study of shared clonotypes between healthy human individuals. Assay: immunoSEQ multiplex PCR; the TCRdb copy retains only in-frame clones and omits some. The sample yields 490,000 or so clones, about 79% seen once. The germline V gene encodes CDR1 SQVTM and CDR2 ANQGSEA. J lost 0 bases, V lost 6 bases, and 4 bases had no gene match. CDR3 length equals 13 residues. This sequence joins TRBV29-1 and TRBJ2-7, with TRBD2 matching over 8 bases. The clonotype originates from a middle-aged woman in good health. Some clones in this sample may be carry-over from other donors' samples. Sequencing was done on a sample of PBMCs. The CDR3 here is CSVLAGSSYEQYF. The CDR3 DNA reads TGCAGCGTCTTAGCGGGAAGCTCCTACGAGCAGTACTTC.